The 21 T cell receptor beta chains in this list originate from one sample, sequenced in a study of blood T cell repertoires in COVID-19 (dated by TCRdb to the early 2020s). The library came from the immunoSEQ multiplex PCR assay. In its TCRdb copy, this immuneACCESS table keeps in-frame sequences only and misses some clones. Where compared with another copy, unresolved V genes explain less than half of these, and the others have no known cause. The sample table records 300,000 or so clones; about 90% of these occur just once. The ten largest clones represent 3.7% of the sample. Material for sequencing was peripheral blood. The receptors were gathered from a woman in her thirties or forties with acute or convalescent COVID-19.

The CDR3 protein is CASSTTGKVSGTEAFF. CDR3 DNA sequence: TGTGCCAGTAGTACCACAGGGAAGGTATCTGGGACTGAAGCTTTCTTT. The chain has TRBV19 and TRBJ1-1, with D maybe TRBD1 (6 bases). The V end was cut by 4 bases, the J end by 5 bases, with 20 bases between. Germline loops: CDR1 LNHDA, CDR2 SQIVND (reference sequence). CDR3 size: 16 residues.

The rearrangement links TRBV25-1 to TRBJ2-2, with TRBD1 matching over 9 bases. CDR1 MGHDK and CDR2 SYGVNS come from the germline V gene. The J segment lost 3 bases and the V segment lost 6 bases, leaving 5 bases of the junction unmatched. The CDR3 has 15 residues. The CDR3 DNA sequence: TGTGCCAGCAGGGAGGGGGACAGGGACACCGGGGAGCTGTTTTTT. Translation: CASREGDRDTGELFF. The whole variable domain, filled in from reference TRBV25-1 and TRBJ2-2, reads EADIYQTPRYLVIGTGKKITLECSQTMGHDKMYWYQQDPGMELHLIHYSYGVNSTEKGDLSSESTVSRIRTEHFPLTLESARPSHTSQYLCASREGDRDTGELFFGEGSRLTVL.

This chain uses TRBV5-4 with TRBJ2-5, with D maybe TRBD2 (5 bases). V was trimmed by 9 bases and J by 3 bases, leaving 9 bases between them. This CDR3 contains 11 residues. Germline assignment: CDR1 SGHNT and CDR2 YYREEE (reference sequence). The CDR3 sequence is CATGIKETQYF. The CDR3 region has the DNA TGTGCCACGGGAATTAAAGAGACCCAGTACTTC. The variable domain in full, completed from reference TRBV5-4 and TRBJ2-5, reads ETGVTQSPTHLIKTRGQQVTLRCSSQSGHNTVSWYQQALGQGPQFIFQYYREEENGRGNFPPRFSGLQFPNYSSELNVNALELDDSALYLCATGIKETQYFGPGTRLLVL.

The V gene is TRBV18, the J gene TRBJ2-1; D is possibly TRBD2 (5 bases). The V end lost 0 bases, the J end lost 4 bases, and 7 bases lay between the germline ends. This CDR3 has 14 residues. The germline CDR1 and CDR2 sequences are KGHSH and LQKENI. CDR3 in amino acids: CASSPPRDYNEQFF. As DNA, the CDR3 is TGTGCCAGCTCACCACCGAGGGATTACAATGAGCAGTTCTTC.

The V call is TRBV2, the J call TRBJ2-1; D is uncertain. There are 11 residues in the CDR3. Trimming cost V 7 bases and J 7 bases, with 8 bases left between them. The V gene's germline CDR1 is SNHLY and CDR2 FYNNEI. CDR3 residues: CASTPRNEQFF. The CDR3 DNA reads TGTGCCAGCACCCCGCGGAATGAGCAGTTCTTC.

The chain is built from TRBV19 and TRBJ2-1; 8 bases agree with TRBD1. V dropped 6 bases and J dropped 5; count of bases not matched to a gene: 9. Germline V gene data show CDR1 as LNHDA and CDR2 as SQIVND (reference sequence). There are 15 residues in the CDR3. The CDR3, as DNA: TGTGCCAGTAGCCTCGACAGGGGTCGTAACAATGAGCAGTTCTTC. Protein product: CASSLDRGRNNEQFF.

The CDR3 here is CASSPRTGGTEAFF. In DNA, the CDR3 is TGTGCCAGCAGCCCTCGGACAGGGGGCACTGAAGCTTTCTTT. This chain uses TRBV14 with TRBJ1-1; 10 bases match TRBD1. Germline V gene sequence: CDR1 SGHDN, CDR2 FVKESK. This CDR3 region has 14 residues. The V segment lost 4 bases and the J segment 4 bases; nucleotides outside the gene matches: 3.

The table lists this clone with a few counts. This sequence joins TRBV6-5 and TRBJ1-1; TRBD1 matches at 11 bases. CDR3 length equals 16 residues. V lost 2 bases to trimming and J lost 1 base; unmatched junction nucleotides: 3. Germline lookup yields CDR1 MNHEY and CDR2 SVGAGI. CDR3 protein: CASSYLGTGGNTEAFF. DNA of the CDR3: TGTGCCAGCAGTTACCTGGGGACAGGGGGGAACACTGAAGCTTTCTTT.

The chain uses TRBV24-1 and TRBJ2-7; the match to TRBD1 covers 12 bases. Germline loops: CDR1 KGHDR, CDR2 SFDVKD. The CDR3 loop spans 16 amino acids. The ends lost 1 base at V and 7 bases at J; junction bases unmatched: 7. CDR3: CATSDFPGQGAREQYV. CDR3 sequence (DNA): TGTGCCACCAGTGATTTCCCGGGACAGGGGGCGCGGGAGCAGTACGTC.

The chain carries TRBV5-1 and TRBJ2-5, with TRBD2 matching 7 bases. The CDR3 has 17 residues. V was pared by 1 base and J by 4 bases, with 13 bases of the junction left unmatched. Germline-derived CDR1 and CDR2 are SGHRS and YFSETQ. This chain's CDR3 is CASSLTSGGSGGETQYF. The CDR3 DNA is TGCGCCAGCAGCTTGACGTCCGGGGGGAGTGGGGGAGAGACCCAGTACTTC.

The chain couples TRBV11-2 to TRBJ1-1; possibly TRBD1 for D (5 bases). The CDR3 runs 14 residues. Germline values: CDR1 SGHAT, CDR2 FQNNGV. Trimming removed 1 base at V and 5 bases at J, with 11 bases between. CDR3 sequence: CASSLGEDKTEAFF. The CDR3 DNA follows: TGTGCCAGCAGCTTAGGTGAGGACAAAACTGAAGCTTTCTTT. Filled out from reference TRBV11-2 and TRBJ1-1, the complete variable domain reads EAGVAQSPRYKIIEKRQSVAFWCNPISGHATLYWYQQILGQGPKLLIQFQNNGVVDDSQLPKDRFSAERLKGVDSTLKIQPAKLEDSAVYLCASSLGEDKTEAFFGQGTRLTVV.

The chain employs TRBV5-1 and TRBJ2-3, with TRBD2 identical over 9 bases. Germline assignment: CDR1 SGHRS and CDR2 YFSETQ. After removal of 0 bases from V and 2 bases from J, the junction contained 7 bases not matched to a gene. This CDR3 has 17 amino acids. CDR3 DNA sequence: TGCGCCAGCAGCTTGGGACTAGCGGTTAACTACACAGATACGCAGTATTTT. Translating it yields CASSLGLAVNYTDTQYF.

The V call is TRBV7-2, the J call TRBJ1-3; 7 nucleotides line up with TRBD1. This CDR3 comprises 16 residues. Per the germline V gene, CDR1 is SGHTA and CDR2 is FQGNSA. With V trimmed by 6 bases and J by 0 bases, 8 bases remained unmatched. The CDR3, as DNA: TGTGCCAGCAGGGCCCAGGGGGTTACCTCTGGAAACACCATATATTTT. Translation: CASRAQGVTSGNTIYF.

The chain combines TRBV9 with TRBJ1-1, with a weak D call TRBD1 (6 bases). The CDR3 sequence is 14 residues long. Trimming removed 0 bases at V and 4 bases at J, with 10 bases between. Per the germline V gene, CDR1 is SGDLS and CDR2 is YYNGEE. CDR3 in amino acids: CASSVAGGGTEAFF. CDR3 coding DNA: TGTGCCAGCAGCGTAGCGGGAGGGGGCACTGAAGCTTTCTTT.

The chain joins TRBV6-5 to TRBJ1-1; the D is unclear. With 6 bases removed from V and 3 bases from J, the gap between germline ends came to 17 bases. From germline, CDR1 is MNHEY and CDR2 SVGAGI. The CDR3 extends over 15 amino acids. The CDR3: CASSPRRTKDTEAFF. CDR3 coding DNA: TGTGCCAGCAGCCCGAGGAGAACTAAGGACACTGAAGCTTTCTTT.

This chain links TRBV15 with TRBJ1-5, with D perhaps matching TRBD1 (6 bases). From germline, CDR1 is LNHNV and CDR2 YYDKDF (reference sequence). V lost 0 bases, J lost 5 bases, and 29 bases lay in between. This CDR3 has 21 amino acids. DNA of the CDR3: TGTGCCACCAGCAGAGATCCCCTTAATGGCCAGGGGATAATTTCGGATCAGCCCCAGCATTTT. Amino acid sequence: CATSRDPLNGQGIISDQPQHF.

The chain recombines TRBV2 with TRBJ1-2; TRBD1 matches at 9 bases. This CDR3 has 17 residues. Per germline, CDR1 SNHLY and CDR2 FYNNEI. Trimming at V came to 6 bases and at J to 0 bases, leaving 11 bases not matched to a gene. The CDR3 here is CASRANRGRRANYGYTF. In DNA, the CDR3 is TGTGCCAGCAGGGCGAACAGGGGGCGCCGAGCTAACTATGGCTACACCTTC.

The chain recombines TRBV2 with TRBJ2-7, with TRBD1 as a possible D gene (5 bases). V was cut by 10 bases and J by 10 bases, with 17 bases left in between. Germline CDR1 is SNHLY and CDR2 is FYNNEI. The CDR3 sequence is 11 residues long. Here the CDR3 reads CATEKAGNQYV. The CDR3 DNA reads as TGTGCCACGGAAAAAGCAGGGAATCAGTACGTC.

In DNA, the CDR3 is TGTGCCAGCAGCGGGACTAGCGGGGGGGCAACGCAGTATTTT. This encodes CASSGTSGGATQYF. J is TRBJ2-3 and V is TRBV9; 15 bases fit TRBD2. V lost 3 bases, J lost 9 bases, and 2 bases stayed unmatched. Germline V lookup: CDR1 SGDLS, CDR2 YYNGEE. CDR3 length equals 14 residues.

The chain is built from TRBV6-5 and TRBJ1-2; 8 bases align to TRBD1. Germline loops: CDR1 MNHEY, CDR2 SVGAGI. Losses at the gene ends were 6 bases for V and 7 bases for J; bases not matched to a gene: 13. CDR3 length: 15 amino acids. The CDR3 protein is CASRSLQGAPRGYTF. CDR3 nucleotide sequence: TGTGCCAGCAGATCCCTTCAGGGGGCGCCCCGTGGCTACACCTTC.

The rearrangement joins TRBV21-1 to TRBJ2-2; no check of the table's D call, TRBD2, against the DNA was made. TRBV21-1 is a pseudogene. This CDR3 has 16 amino acids. CDR3 sequence (DNA): TGTGCCAGCAGCCCCAGAGGTCCGAGGAACACCGGGGAGCTGTTTTTT. It encodes CASSPRGPRNTGELFF.